These 21 T cell receptor beta chains came from one sample sequenced in a study of T cell repertoires in cytomegalovirus infection. Their target antigens are unknown. TCRdb reanalysed the reads using MiXCR and keeps one entry per CDR3 protein. The sample records tens of thousands of distinct CDR3 sequences, around 25% being singletons. This specimen consisted of CD8+ T cells from cultured PBMCs, obtained from culture after CMV antigen stimulation. These receptors were taken from a human donor in good health (CMV status not recorded). Some clones in this sample may be carry-over from other donors' samples.

This clonotype was observed at least ten times. The chain has TRBV28 and TRBJ2-7; 7 bases match TRBD1. CDR3 length equals 14 residues. The V segment lost 6 bases and the J segment 6 bases; nucleotides outside the gene matches: 11. CDR1 and CDR2 (germline): MDHEN, SYDVKM. For the CDR3, the DNA is TGTGCCAGCAGACCCCCCTTTCCAGGGGGCGAGCAGTACTTC. Its translation is CASRPPFPGGEQYF.

The V and J genes are TRBV7-9 and TRBJ2-7; possibly TRBD1 for D (5 bases). Trimming left V 1 base short and J 0 bases short, with 13 bases between. Germline lookup yields CDR1 SEHNR and CDR2 FQNEAQ (reference sequence). The CDR3 sequence is 16 residues long. CDR3 protein: CASSLGGFPSSYEQYF. The CDR3 bases are TGTGCCAGCAGCTTAGGGGGCTTCCCCAGCTCCTACGAGCAGTACTTC.

The CDR3 here is CAWSPPDRGMNTEAFF. The CDR3 bases are TGTGCCTGGAGTCCCCCCGACAGGGGCATGAACACTGAAGCTTTCTTT. J is TRBJ1-1 and V is TRBV30; 8 bases map to TRBD1. The CDR3 has 16 amino acids. V lost 2 bases, J lost 0 bases, and 8 bases stayed unmatched. Per germline, CDR1 GTSNPN and CDR2 SVGIG (reference sequence).

The DNA of the CDR3 is TGTGCCAGCAGTAACCTGGGGGCTAGCGGGGGGCTGAACACCGGGGAGCTGTTTTTT. This codes for CASSNLGASGGLNTGELFF. V gene TRBV12-3 or TRBV12-4 combines with J gene TRBJ2-2, with TRBD2 matching 11 bases. CDR3 length equals 19 residues. V shed 5 bases, J shed 1 base, and the junction held 12 bases outside the gene matches.

The gene calls are TRBV7-6 and TRBJ2-2; D not certain. The CDR3 totals 14 residues. With 4 bases removed from V and 6 bases from J, the gap between germline ends came to 12 bases. Germline V lookup: CDR1 SGHVS, CDR2 FNYEAQ. DNA of the CDR3: TGTGCCAGCAGCTCTGGCCCCACGCCCGGGGAGCTGTTTTTT. This gives the protein CASSSGPTPGELFF.

This chain uses TRBV28 with TRBJ2-4; D possibly uses TRBD1 or TRBD2 (6 bases each). CDR3 length equals 16 residues. Germline assignment: CDR1 MDHEN and CDR2 SYDVKM. Trimming stripped 6 bases from V and 3 bases from J, with 18 bases between. CDR3 nucleotide sequence: TGTGCCAGCAGGAAAGGGGGGTACGGGGACAAAAACATTCAGTACTTC. It yields the protein CASRKGGYGDKNIQYF.

This clonotype has only a few counts. The chain links TRBV5-4 to TRBJ2-5; D remains ambiguous. CDR1 SGHNT and CDR2 YYREEE come from the germline V gene (reference sequence). The CDR3 covers 14 residues. Trimming left V 1 base short and J 4 bases short, with 11 bases between. DNA of the CDR3: TGTGCCAGCAGCTTGTCGTGGGGTCCAGAGACCCAGTACTTC. Translating it yields CASSLSWGPETQYF. Full variable domain (outside the CDR3, taken from reference TRBV5-4 and TRBJ2-5): ETGVTQSPTHLIKTRGQQVTLRCSSQSGHNTVSWYQQALGQGPQFIFQYYREEENGRGNFPPRFSGLQFPNYSSELNVNALELDDSALYLCASSLSWGPETQYFGPGTRLLVL.

V and J are TRBV7-9 and TRBJ2-5; possibly TRBD1 or TRBD2 for D (6 bases each). Trimming removed 5 bases from V and 4 bases from J, with 17 bases in between. Germline assignment: CDR1 SEHNR and CDR2 FQNEAQ (reference sequence). The CDR3 consists of 15 residues. Written as DNA, the CDR3 is TGTGCCAGCAGCATATTGACGGGGGCCGGAGAGACCCAGTACTTC. This encodes CASSILTGAGETQYF.

CDR3 amino acids: CASSVDREKTQYF. The DNA of the CDR3 is TGTGCCAGCAGCGTAGATAGGGAGAAGACCCAGTACTTC. The chain couples TRBV9 to TRBJ2-5; the D gene is possibly TRBD2 (5 bases). Germline V gene lookup returns CDR1 SGDLS and CDR2 YYNGEE. This CDR3 has 13 amino acids. The V and J ends lost 0 bases and 6 bases respectively, with 9 bases between them. The variable domain in full, completed from reference TRBV9 and TRBJ2-5, reads DSGVTQTPKHLITATGQRVTLRCSPRSGDLSVYWYQQSLDQGLQFLIQYYNGEERAKGNILERFSAQQFPDLHSELNLSSLELGDSALYFCASSVDREKTQYFGPGTRLLVL.

The chain joins TRBV6-5 to TRBJ2-1; a weak D match, TRBD2 (6 bases). Germline V CDR1 and CDR2: MNHEY, SVGAGI. The CDR3 loop spans 18 amino acids. Trimming shortened V by 2 bases and J by 7 bases, and 24 bases separated the two germline ends. The CDR3 coding sequence is TGTGCCAGCAGTTACACCGGGGGTGGACAACCCGGCAGGAATGAGCAGTTCTTC. Protein: CASSYTGGGQPGRNEQFF.

The sample holds a few counts of this clonotype. The chain links TRBV6-1 to TRBJ1-5, with D unclear. Germline V gene sequence: CDR1 MNHNS, CDR2 SASEGT. The CDR3 extends over 17 amino acids. The V and J ends lost 0 bases and 1 base respectively, with 13 bases between them. CDR3 protein: CASSEARSHVSNQPQHF. CDR3 sequence (DNA): TGTGCCAGCAGTGAAGCGCGCAGCCACGTGAGCAATCAGCCCCAGCATTTT.

This clonotype was observed a handful of times. The chain combines TRBV4-1 with TRBJ1-1; D is possibly TRBD1 (5 bases). Germline CDR1 is MGHRA and CDR2 is YSYEKL. This CDR3 spans 15 amino acids. V lost 0 bases to trimming and J lost 1 base, with 9 bases between them. The DNA for the CDR3 is TGCGCCAGCAGCCAAGATTGGGGCCGGAACACTGAAGCTTTCTTT. It yields the protein CASSQDWGRNTEAFF.

This clonotype was counted between two and nine times. V usage is TRBV7-9 and J usage is TRBJ2-7, with 11 positions matching TRBD2. The germline gives CDR1 SEHNR, CDR2 FQNEAQ (reference sequence). This CDR3 has 15 residues. V gave up 4 bases and J gave up 0 bases; unmatched junction bases: 2. CDR3 sequence reads: CASSSTSGGSYEQYF. The CDR3 region has the DNA TGTGCCAGCAGCTCCACTAGCGGGGGCTCCTACGAGCAGTACTTC.

This chain uses TRBV27 with TRBJ2-5; 8 nucleotides align to TRBD2. The ends lost 3 bases at V and 4 bases at J; junction bases unmatched: 7. Germline loops: CDR1 MNHEY, CDR2 SMNVEV (reference sequence). The CDR3 sequence is 15 residues long. The CDR3 sequence: CASSFGRGASETQYF. The CDR3 DNA reads TGTGCCAGCAGTTTTGGGCGGGGGGCCTCAGAGACCCAGTACTTC.

Remarks on this clonotype: A much larger clone lies one base from this, so it may be a read error. Because the CDR3 is missing its conserved closing phenylalanine or tryptophan, this is likely a read error. The gene calls are TRBV7-6 and TRBJ2-1; 11 positions match TRBD1. The junction had 0 bases not matched to a gene; V was cut back by 3 bases and J by 2 bases. Germline assignment: CDR1 SGHVS and CDR2 FNYEAQ. This CDR3 is 15 amino acids long. For the CDR3, the DNA is TGTGCCAGCAGCTTGGGACAGGGGGCCTACAATGAGCAGTTCTCC. The encoded protein is CASSLGQGAYNEQFS.

This clonotype showed up just a few times. This chain joins TRBV5-1 and TRBJ1-1, with 7 bases aligning to TRBD1. Germline V lookup: CDR1 SGHRS, CDR2 YFSETQ. This CDR3 is built from 18 residues. V shed 1 base and J 1 base; nucleotides not matched to a gene: 13. In DNA, the CDR3 is TGCGCCAGCAGCTTGTTTGGGGGCATAGGACAGGAGAACACTGAAGCTTTCTTT. This sequence encodes CASSLFGGIGQENTEAFF.

The chain joins TRBV15 to TRBJ1-6, with D hard to call. Germline V CDR1 and CDR2: LNHNV, YYDKDF (reference sequence). The CDR3 totals 16 residues. V gave up 1 base and J gave up 8 bases, with 15 bases separating them. This chain's CDR3 is CATSRGSPLLDSPLHF. The CDR3 nucleotides read TGTGCCACCAGCAGAGGGTCTCCCCTACTGGATTCACCCCTCCACTTT.

The chain couples TRBV30 to TRBJ2-7; 9 nucleotides agree with TRBD1. Germline V lookup: CDR1 GTSNPN, CDR2 SVGIG (reference sequence). J was trimmed by 6 bases and V by 0 bases; bases with no gene match: 0. The CDR3 runs 12 residues. Here the CDR3 reads CAWSVQGAEQYF. The CDR3 DNA reads as TGTGCCTGGAGTGTACAGGGGGCCGAGCAGTACTTC. Full variable domain (missing parts from reference TRBV30 and TRBJ2-7): SQTIHQWPATLVQPVGSPLSLECTVEGTSNPNLYWYRQAAGRGLQLLFYSVGIGQISSEVPQNLSASRPQDRQFILSSKKLLLSDSGFYLCAWSVQGAEQYFGPGTRLTVT.

This chain uses TRBV4-2 with TRBJ2-7; TRBD2 matches at 13 bases. J lost 2 bases, V lost 0 bases, and 1 base had no gene match. CDR1 and CDR2 from the germline V gene are LGHNA and YNFKEQ. The CDR3 is made up of 16 amino acids. CDR3 bases: TGTGCCAGCAGCCAAGATGGGACTAGCGGGACCTACGAGCAGTACTTC. This translates into CASSQDGTSGTYEQYF.

This clonotype was counted between two and nine times. The rearrangement links TRBV28 to TRBJ2-7; 7 nucleotides agree with TRBD1. The CDR3 totals 15 residues. CDR1 is MDHEN, CDR2 SYDVKM, per germline. With V trimmed by 5 bases and J by 0 bases, 7 bases remained unmatched. The CDR3 DNA is TGTGCCAGCAGTCCCGCCGGGACAGCCTCCTACGAGCAGTACTTC. The encoded protein is CASSPAGTASYEQYF.

The CDR3 protein is CASAGGVLGNYGYTF. CDR3 sequence (DNA): TGTGCCAGCGCCGGGGGGGTGCTTGGTAACTATGGCTACACCTTC. V and J are TRBV12-3 or TRBV12-4 and TRBJ1-2; a possible D gene is TRBD1 (5 bases). This CDR3 has 15 amino acids. The V end was cut by 8 bases, the J end by 1 base, with 17 bases between.